The present T cell receptor beta chain was sequenced within a study of OX40 agonist ivuxolimab in advanced cancers. Study information: Patients got intravenous ivuxolimab at 0.01 to 10 mg/kg every 2 weeks.

Clones were read by immunoSEQ multiplex PCR, and TCRdb kept only the in-frame ones, dropping some. Here the sample spans 70,000 or so clones, more than 85% being singletons. Whole-study results and caveats: Both blood CD4+ and CD8+ T cells showed clonal growth by week 6 at 0.1 to 3.0 mg/kg. Averaging showed that CD8+ T cells had more expanded clones than CD4+ did.

For this clone: What it binds is unknown.

Sequenced here: CD4+ or CD8+ T cells sorted from blood, sampled in a trial of the OX40 agonist ivuxolimab. The receptor was isolated from an adult with an advanced solid tumor such as melanoma, head and neck, liver or kidney cancer.

The CDR3 sequence: CASSDGRFNQPQHF. In DNA form, the CDR3 reads TGTGCCAGCAGTGACGGCAGGTTCAATCAGCCCCAGCATTTT. The V and J genes are TRBV2 and TRBJ1-5, with D hard to call. Deletions cut 3 bases from V and 3 bases from J, with 9 bases between. The CDR3 has 14 amino acids. Germline assignment: CDR1 SNHLY and CDR2 FYNNEI.